The 3 T cell receptor beta chains presented below share a single source sample, sequenced in a study of T cell repertoires in cytomegalovirus infection. One entry per CDR3 protein results from TCRdb running MiXCR on the reads. This table holds under 95,000 distinct CDR3 sequences, about half found once. The antigens these receptors bind are not known. The sequencing used CD8+ T cells from cultured PBMCs, collected from culture after CMV antigen stimulation. The receptors were sampled from a human donor in good health (CMV status not recorded). Some clones in this sample may be carry-over from other donors' samples.

This chain links TRBV25-1 with TRBJ2-5, with D possibly being TRBD1 (6 bases). Germline V gene sequence: CDR1 MGHDK, CDR2 SYGVNS. Between the trimmed V and J ends, which lost 0 bases and 4 bases, there was a span of 9 bases. The CDR3 has 14 residues. CDR3 sequence: CASSEYSRGETQYF. CDR3 bases: TGTGCCAGCAGTGAATATAGCAGGGGAGAGACCCAGTACTTC. Full variable domain (rest looked up from reference TRBV25-1 and TRBJ2-5): EADIYQTPRYLVIGTGKKITLECSQTMGHDKMYWYQQDPGMELHLIHYSYGVNSTEKGDLSSESTVSRIRTEHFPLTLESARPSHTSQYLCASSEYSRGETQYFGPGTRLLVL.

This clonotype was observed a few times. The CDR3 sequence is CASSHGTHRSVNQPQHF. The DNA of the CDR3 is TGCGCCAGCAGCCATGGGACCCACAGGTCGGTAAATCAGCCCCAGCATTTT. The rearrangement links TRBV4-1 to TRBJ1-5, with TRBD1 as a possible D gene (5 bases). Germline CDR1 and CDR2: MGHRA and YSYEKL. Trimming removed 3 bases at V and 4 bases at J, with 19 bases between. The CDR3 covers 17 residues.

The chain links TRBV15 to TRBJ2-7; the D is unclear. Trimming left V 9 bases short and J 0 bases short, with 15 bases between. The CDR3 runs 14 residues. Germline V lookup: CDR1 LNHNV, CDR2 YYDKDF (reference sequence). CDR3 nucleotide sequence: TGTGCCACGGGCGAGACTGAAAGCTCCTACGAGCAGTACTTC. The encoded protein is CATGETESSYEQYF.